Presented here are 18 T cell receptor beta chains from one specimen sequenced in a study of beta chain features in type 1 diabetes. Sequencing targeted expressed TCRB transcripts, as all isolated RNA had been reverse transcribed. Data came from immunoSEQ multiplex PCR; TCRdb stores just in-frame clones and leaves some out. The table lists roughly 150,000 clones, approximately 12% of them singletons. Sequenced: central memory CD4+ T cells from blood. The source of these receptors is a young man in good health.

This clone was seen only a few times. This rearrangement joins TRBV7-9 to TRBJ2-4, with D possibly matching TRBD1 (7 bases). V was pared by 1 base and J by 3 bases, with 19 bases between. Germline CDR1 and CDR2: SEHNR and FQNEAQ (reference sequence). This CDR3 region has 18 residues. In DNA form, the CDR3 reads TGTGCCAGCAGCTTAGTCCCGGGACAGAGGGGAGGCAAAAACATTCAGTACTTC. Protein product: CASSLVPGQRGGKNIQYF.

This clone was counted only a few times. The chain links TRBV5-1 to TRBJ2-2; D remains unclear. From germline, CDR1 is SGHRS and CDR2 YFSETQ. This CDR3 has 12 amino acids. Trimming cost V 5 bases and J 5 bases, with 7 bases left between them. The CDR3 DNA reads TGCGCCAGCAGGAAGGGAACCGGGGAGCTGTTTTTT. It encodes CASRKGTGELFF.

This clone has more than one count but fewer than ten. The J gene is TRBJ2-7, the V gene TRBV7-9, with TRBD2 matching 7 bases. Looked up from germline, CDR1 is SEHNR and CDR2 is FQNEAQ (reference sequence). CDR3 length: 14 residues. The trim removed 7 bases at V and 6 bases at J, leaving 12 bases unmatched. CDR3 nucleotide sequence: TGTGCCAGCATTCCGGGAGGTGGCCGGGCCGAGCAGTACTTC. As protein: CASIPGGGRAEQYF.

This clone has more than one count but fewer than ten. This sample also contains other DNA sequences that code for the same CDR3. V usage is TRBV7-2 and J usage is TRBJ2-1; no reliable D call. The CDR3 length is 11 residues. The V end was cut by 3 bases, the J end by 6 bases, with 3 bases between. From germline, CDR1 is SGHTA and CDR2 FQGNSA. The CDR3: CASSLVNEQFF. CDR3 nucleotide sequence: TGTGCCAGCAGCTTGGTCAATGAGCAGTTCTTC.

The chain is built from TRBV5-1 and TRBJ1-6, with D perhaps TRBD1 (5 bases). This CDR3 contains 14 residues. Germline V gene lookup returns CDR1 SGHRS and CDR2 YFSETQ. V lost 4 bases, J lost 8 bases, and 13 bases lay in between. CDR3 protein: CASSATATDSPLHF. CDR3 nucleotide sequence: TGCGCCAGCAGCGCGACAGCAACAGATTCACCCCTCCACTTT.

The chain links TRBV4-1 to TRBJ1-6, with a weak D call TRBD1 (5 bases). Trimming pared 1 base from V and 1 base from J, leaving 5 bases between. The CDR3 is made up of 15 amino acids. Germline V CDR1 and CDR2: MGHRA, YSYEKL. The CDR3, as DNA: TGCGCCAGCAGCCAAGGACAGTCCTATAATTCACCCCTCCACTTT. This sequence encodes CASSQGQSYNSPLHF.

There are a few counts of this clone. V gene TRBV14 combines with J gene TRBJ2-3; D gene ambiguous. With 1 base removed from V and 0 bases from J, the gap between germline ends came to 11 bases. Germline lookup yields CDR1 SGHDN and CDR2 FVKESK. The length of the CDR3 is 16 residues. In nucleotides, the CDR3 is TGTGCCAGCAGCCAAGGTCTCAGTCCTAGCACAGATACGCAGTATTTT. Translated: CASSQGLSPSTDTQYF.

This clone has only a few counts. This CDR3 is CASSPDEYEQYF. In DNA, the CDR3 is TGTGCCAGCTCACCAGACGAATACGAGCAGTACTTC. This rearrangement joins TRBV18 to TRBJ2-7; D unresolved. The germline V and J ends were trimmed by 2 bases and 4 bases, with 6 bases remaining between them. This CDR3 has 12 residues. Germline-derived CDR1 and CDR2 are KGHSH and LQKENI.

This clone was recorded a few times. The chain recombines TRBV23-1 with TRBJ2-7; 10 positions match TRBD1. TRBV23-1 qualifies as an ORF whose function is uncertain. This CDR3 spans 13 amino acids. With V trimmed by 11 bases and J by 4 bases, 8 bases remained unmatched. The CDR3 loop is CAWEGQGIYEQYF. The CDR3 bases are TGCGCCTGGGAGGGACAGGGGATATACGAGCAGTACTTC.

This sequence joins TRBV6-1 and TRBJ1-2, with D possibly matching TRBD1 (5 bases). The CDR3 covers 11 residues. Germline V lookup: CDR1 MNHNS, CDR2 SASEGT. Trimming shortened V by 10 bases and J by 5 bases, and 11 bases separated the two germline ends. The CDR3 nucleotides are TGTGCCACCCGGGACGTATATGGCTACACCTTC. It is translated as CATRDVYGYTF.

J is TRBJ2-4 and V is TRBV7-9, with a tentative D call TRBD2 (5 bases). Trimming took 2 bases from V and 3 from J, leaving 14 bases between them. Germline V gene lookup returns CDR1 SEHNR and CDR2 FQNEAQ (reference sequence). The CDR3 consists of 16 residues. This chain's CDR3 is CASSLTRTGYKNIQYF. As DNA, the CDR3 is TGTGCCAGCAGCTTAACCCGGACTGGTTACAAAAACATTCAGTACTTC.

The chain has TRBV29-1 and TRBJ1-2; the match to TRBD1 covers 9 bases. The trim removed 5 bases at V and 5 bases at J, leaving 12 bases unmatched. This CDR3 is built from 15 residues. Germline V gene sequence: CDR1 SQVTM, CDR2 ANQGSEA. For the CDR3, the DNA is TGCAGCGTTCGGGCCTCATCCGGGACAGGGTATGGCTACACCTTC. As protein: CSVRASSGTGYGYTF.

The CDR3 sequence: CASSAMEAGGHGYTF. The DNA for the CDR3 is TGTGCCAGCAGCGCTATGGAGGCGGGAGGGCATGGCTACACCTTC. V and J are TRBV5-4 and TRBJ1-2; D ambiguous. The germline V gene encodes CDR1 SGHNT and CDR2 YYREEE (reference sequence). The CDR3 sequence is 15 residues long. V shed 4 bases and J shed 6 bases, with 19 bases lying between them. Supplemented by reference TRBV5-4 and TRBJ1-2, the full variable domain reads ETGVTQSPTHLIKTRGQQVTLRCSSQSGHNTVSWYQQALGQGPQFIFQYYREEENGRGNFPPRFSGLQFPNYSSELNVNALELDDSALYLCASSAMEAGGHGYTFGSGTRLTVV.

This clone has a handful of counts. The V and J genes are TRBV7-2 and TRBJ2-3; the match to TRBD2 covers 7 bases. The CDR3 is 15 amino acids. J gave up 0 bases and V 7 bases, and 7 bases lay outside the gene matches. Germline CDR1 reads SGHTA; CDR2 reads FQGNSA. The CDR3 sequence: CASTQLAASTDTQYF. The CDR3 region has the DNA TGTGCCAGCACCCAGCTAGCGGCTAGCACAGATACGCAGTATTTT.

This clone appeared a few times. The V and J genes are TRBV27 and TRBJ2-3; D unresolved. From germline, CDR1 is MNHEY and CDR2 SMNVEV (reference sequence). V lost 2 bases, J lost 2 bases, and 8 bases lay in between. CDR3 length: 14 residues. Here the CDR3 DNA reads TGTGCCAGCAGTTTAGTGGGCTTCACAGATACGCAGTATTTT. Translation gives CASSLVGFTDTQYF.

The chain is built from TRBV7-2 and TRBJ1-5, with 7 bases that match TRBD1. Losses at the gene ends were 2 bases for V and 3 bases for J; bases not matched to a gene: 1. The CDR3 spans 14 residues. Germline assignment: CDR1 SGHTA and CDR2 FQGNSA. This CDR3 is CASSLRGPNQPQHF. The CDR3, as DNA: TGTGCCAGCAGCTTAAGGGGGCCCAATCAGCCCCAGCATTTT.

This clone was seen more than once but under ten times. This chain joins TRBV10-3 and TRBJ2-1; 9 positions match TRBD2. Germline CDR1 reads ENHRY; CDR2 reads SYGVKD. Trimming took 8 bases from V and 4 from J; bases not matched to a gene: 12. The CDR3 is 16 residues long. The CDR3 here is CAISLPAAGGYNEQFF. The CDR3 DNA follows: TGTGCCATCTCCCTTCCGGCGGCGGGAGGGTACAATGAGCAGTTCTTC.

The genes are TRBV7-8 and TRBJ2-1; 8 positions match TRBD1. The germline V gene encodes CDR1 SGHVS and CDR2 FQNEAQ. J lost 0 bases, V lost 4 bases, and 2 bases had no gene match. CDR3 length: 15 residues. CDR3 in DNA: TGTGCCAGCAGCTGGGGGACAGGCTCCTACAATGAGCAGTTCTTC. Translating gives CASSWGTGSYNEQFF.